What follows are 22 T cell receptor beta chains derived from one specimen sequenced in a study of cytomegalovirus exposure and HLA in healthy donors. A multiplex PCR was run with 60 Vbeta primers and 13 Jbeta primers. The table came from immunoSEQ multiplex PCR; TCRdb's copy has only in-frame clones and leaves some out. The sample includes over 120,000 clones, 65% to 90% of them seen just once. Source material: PBMCs. The receptor set was obtained from a woman in her 30s in good health and CMV-seronegative.

The chain carries TRBV30 and TRBJ2-3; no clear D. Germline-derived CDR1 and CDR2 are GTSNPN and SVGIG (reference sequence). V lost 2 bases and J 3 bases, leaving 6 bases between the germline ends. The CDR3 sequence is 12 residues long. This CDR3 reads CAWSSGTDTQYF. The CDR3 DNA reads as TGTGCCTGGAGTTCCGGGACAGATACGCAGTATTTT.

The CDR3 coding sequence is TGCGCCAGCAGCCAAGTCGGGTTAACCTCCTACAATGAGCAGTTCTTC. Its translation: CASSQVGLTSYNEQFF. The chain carries TRBV4-1 and TRBJ2-1; D is uncertain. CDR1 MGHRA and CDR2 YSYEKL come from the germline V gene. The CDR3 is made up of 16 amino acids. V lost 1 base, J lost 0 bases, and 10 bases lay in between.

This clone was seen more than once but under ten times. V and J are TRBV7-9 and TRBJ2-6, with D maybe TRBD1 (5 bases). The CDR3 loop spans 15 amino acids. CDR1 and CDR2 from the germline V gene are SEHNR and FQNEAQ (reference sequence). The V gene lost 5 bases and the J gene lost 2 bases, with 10 bases spanning the gap. CDR3 sequence reads: CASSPQGTGANVLTF. CDR3 DNA: TGTGCCAGCAGCCCTCAGGGAACTGGGGCCAACGTCCTGACTTTC.

The chain couples TRBV18 to TRBJ1-1; no clear D. CDR3 length: 14 residues. V shed 6 bases and J shed 3 bases, with 14 bases lying between them. Per germline, CDR1 KGHSH and CDR2 LQKENI. CDR3 coding DNA: TGTGCCAGCTCCGAGACCCCGGCGGACACTGAAGCTTTCTTT. Translated, it gives CASSETPADTEAFF.

This chain links TRBV4-3 with TRBJ2-3; possible D gene TRBD2, 6 bases. The CDR3 runs to 14 residues. Germline CDR1 and CDR2: LGHNA and YSLEER. The V end was cut by 1 base, the J end by 4 bases, with 9 bases between. The CDR3 DNA follows: TGCGCCAGCAGCCAAGTGTCTAGCGCAGATACGCAGTATTTT. It specifies CASSQVSSADTQYF.

The chain links TRBV11-3 to TRBJ2-1; 9 bases match TRBD1. Germline lookup yields CDR1 SGHNT and CDR2 YENEEA. The CDR3 totals 15 residues. J was trimmed by 6 bases and V by 5 bases; bases with no gene match: 8. The DNA of the CDR3 is TGTGCCAGCAGCCACCGGGACAGGGATAGCAATGAGCAGTTCTTC. This encodes CASSHRDRDSNEQFF.

This clone was counted only a few times. The chain's CDR3 is CAWSVLAGVYNEQFF. The CDR3 region has the DNA TGTGCCTGGAGTGTACTAGCGGGAGTCTACAATGAGCAGTTCTTC. The chain couples TRBV30 to TRBJ2-1, with 11 nucleotides matching TRBD2. V gave up 0 bases and J gave up 3 bases; unmatched junction bases: 1. The germline CDR1 and CDR2 sequences are GTSNPN and SVGIG (reference sequence). This CDR3 contains 15 residues.

The J gene is TRBJ2-2, the V gene TRBV9; TRBD1 might be the D (5 bases). Deletions cut 7 bases from V and 7 bases from J, with 14 bases between. This CDR3 region has 13 residues. Germline V gene sequence: CDR1 SGDLS, CDR2 YYNGEE. The CDR3 reads CASSKGVGGELFF. The DNA of the CDR3 is TGTGCCAGCTCCAAAGGGGTCGGCGGGGAGCTGTTTTTT.

V gene TRBV19 combines with J gene TRBJ1-1, with 9 bases fitting TRBD1. This CDR3 contains 16 residues. Trimming took 3 bases from V and 3 from J; bases not matched to a gene: 8. Germline values: CDR1 LNHDA, CDR2 SQIVND (reference sequence). The CDR3 DNA reads TGTGCCAGTAGTATTCATCCGGGACAGGGCTACACTGAAGCTTTCTTT. This sequence encodes CASSIHPGQGYTEAFF.

The chain is built from TRBV28 and TRBJ2-7; 9 bases are shared with TRBD1. This CDR3 spans 16 amino acids. CDR1 MDHEN and CDR2 SYDVKM come from the germline V gene. Trimming removed 1 base from V and 6 bases from J; junction bases left unmatched: 10. The CDR3 here is CASSLSPGQGGFEQYF. As DNA, the CDR3 is TGTGCCAGCAGTTTATCCCCGGGACAGGGAGGATTCGAGCAGTACTTC. Looking up the rest from reference TRBV28 and TRBJ2-7 gives the full variable domain: DVKVTQSSRYLVKRTGEKVFLECVQDMDHENMFWYRQDPGLGLRLIYFSYDVKMKEKGDIPEGYSVSREKKERFSLILESASTNQTSMYLCASSLSPGQGGFEQYFGPGTRLTVT.

This clone was seen a few times. This sequence joins TRBV10-3 and TRBJ2-1, with 8 bases fitting TRBD2. Germline V gives CDR1 ENHRY, CDR2 SYGVKD. CDR3 length: 11 residues. Losses at the gene ends were 9 bases for V and 9 bases for J; bases not matched to a gene: 4. The CDR3 spells CAISGSGEQFF. The DNA for the CDR3 is TGTGCCATAAGCGGGAGCGGTGAGCAGTTCTTC.

J is TRBJ2-3 and V is TRBV11-2; 7 nucleotides line up with TRBD2. V lost 1 base, J lost 11 bases, and 6 bases stayed unmatched. In germline, CDR1 is SGHAT, CDR2 FQNNGV. The CDR3 loop spans 13 amino acids. CDR3 in DNA: TGTGCCAGCAGCTTAGTAGGGACTACGAGGCAGTATTTT. This encodes CASSLVGTTRQYF. Drawing the rest from reference TRBV11-2 and TRBJ2-3, the complete variable domain is EAGVAQSPRYKIIEKRQSVAFWCNPISGHATLYWYQQILGQGPKLLIQFQNNGVVDDSQLPKDRFSAERLKGVDSTLKIQPAKLEDSAVYLCASSLVGTTRQYFGPGTRLTVL.

The table lists this clone with a count of one. CDR3 DNA sequence: TGTGCCAGCAGAGACGGCCCCGGGAGGCCCCAGCATTTT. Translated: CASRDGPGRPQHF. The chain links TRBV6-5 to TRBJ1-5; D is ambiguous. Deletions cut 6 bases from V and 9 bases from J, with 15 bases between. The CDR3 totals 13 residues. Germline CDR1 and CDR2: MNHEY and SVGAGI.

The count of this clone is one. V and J are TRBV28 and TRBJ2-7; TRBD2 matches 7 bases. The CDR3 runs 14 residues. Germline CDR1 and CDR2: MDHEN and SYDVKM. The J segment lost 6 bases and the V segment lost 0 bases, leaving 5 bases of the junction unmatched. The CDR3 here is CASSLWREPAEQYF. In DNA, the CDR3 is TGTGCCAGCAGTTTATGGCGGGAGCCCGCCGAGCAGTACTTC.

The V gene is TRBV30, the J gene TRBJ2-7; no clear D gene. This CDR3 region has 13 residues. Trimming shortened V by 2 bases and J by 6 bases, and 14 bases separated the two germline ends. The germline CDR1 and CDR2 sequences are GTSNPN and SVGIG (reference sequence). DNA for the CDR3: TGTGCCTGGAGTTTCGCTTCAGCGTTCGAGCAGTACTTC. Residues: CAWSFASAFEQYF.

The chain uses TRBV4-1 and TRBJ2-7; D is uncertain. Germline V gene lookup returns CDR1 MGHRA and CDR2 YSYEKL. V was shortened by 2 bases and J by 2 bases, with 7 bases between the two germline ends. This CDR3 is built from 13 residues. The chain's CDR3 is CASSQSLTYEQYF. As DNA, the CDR3 is TGCGCCAGCAGCCAATCTCTTACCTACGAGCAGTACTTC.

J is TRBJ2-1 and V is TRBV9; D may be TRBD2 (6 bases). Germline V gene lookup returns CDR1 SGDLS and CDR2 YYNGEE. The CDR3 extends over 17 amino acids. V lost 0 bases to trimming and J lost 9 bases, with 22 bases between them. CDR3 DNA: TGTGCCAGCAGCGTAGTAGGGCTAGGAGGGGCTTTAGGTGAGCAGTTCTTC. It is translated as CASSVVGLGGALGEQFF.

The rearrangement links TRBV27 to TRBJ1-1; unclear D gene. V lost 2 bases to trimming and J lost 2 bases, with 15 bases between them. In germline, CDR1 is MNHEY, CDR2 SMNVEV (reference sequence). The CDR3 has 16 residues. DNA for the CDR3: TGTGCCAGCAGTTTAACTTTCGGTTTCTCAAACACTGAAGCTTTCTTT. Translated: CASSLTFGFSNTEAFF.

The V and J genes are TRBV7-2 and TRBJ2-3; maybe TRBD2 (6 bases). Germline CDR1 reads SGHTA; CDR2 reads FQGNSA. CDR3 size: 14 residues. V was pared by 4 bases and J by 6 bases, with 14 bases between. In DNA, the CDR3 is TGTGCCAGCAGCTACGGACGGGGAGGCGATACGCAGTATTTT. Translated: CASSYGRGGDTQYF.

The chain has TRBV6-6 and TRBJ2-3; 8 bases are shared with TRBD2. The germline gives CDR1 MNHNY, CDR2 SVGAGI (reference sequence). V gave up 10 bases and J gave up 2 bases; unmatched junction bases: 8. There are 14 residues in the CDR3. DNA of the CDR3: TGTGCCACCGGGGGACTAGGAAACACAGATACGCAGTATTTT. It yields the protein CATGGLGNTDTQYF.

This clone has only one observation. V gene TRBV15 combines with J gene TRBJ2-1, with TRBD1 matching 7 bases. V lost 3 bases and J lost 2; bases outside the gene matches: 4. This CDR3 has 15 amino acids. CDR1 and CDR2 (germline): LNHNV, YYDKDF (reference sequence). The CDR3 DNA sequence: TGTGCCACCAGCAGTGACAGGGAGACCTACAATGAGCAGTTCTTC. Its translation is CATSSDRETYNEQFF. The full variable domain, with the rest looked up from reference TRBV15 and TRBJ2-1, is DAMVIQNPRYQVTQFGKPVTLSCSQTLNHNVMYWYQQKSSQAPKLLFHYYDKDFNNEADTPDNFQSRRPNTSFCFLDIRSPGLGDTAMYLCATSSDRETYNEQFFGPGTRLTVL.

This chain connects TRBV9 to TRBJ2-7; possibly TRBD2 for D (7 bases). The CDR3 is 16 residues long. Germline V gene lookup returns CDR1 SGDLS and CDR2 YYNGEE. V was pared by 4 bases and J by 2 bases, with 19 bases between. Here the CDR3 DNA reads TGTGCCAGCAGCCCCCATCCGAGGGGGGGGGCCTACGAGCAGTACTTC. Its translation: CASSPHPRGGAYEQYF.